The sequence of this TCR beta chain was determined in a study of spatial heterogeneity in lung cancer. Study-wide background: An average of more than ten raw reads was observed per unique TCR and UMI combination.

Each TCR cDNA molecule bore a unique molecular identifier. TCRdb fed the 5' RACE reads into MiXCR, producing one record per CDR3 protein. The sample shows approximately 20,000 distinct CDR3 sequences, under 10% of them seen only once. The CDR3 length is 15 residues. The trim removed 4 bases at V and 8 bases at J, leaving 6 bases unmatched. Germline V lookup: CDR1 WNHNN, CDR2 SYGVQD (reference sequence). Time point in this sample: blood at routine non-recurrence follow-up after resection. No cell sorting; template was whole RNA from tumor, lung tissue or PBMC. This clonotype was picked up many times. The sample in question was PBMCs, obtained at follow-up. The chain joins TRBV10-1 to TRBJ2-2, with 11 bases aligning to TRBD2. This TCR derives from a male donor with early-stage non-small cell lung cancer. CDR3 in amino acids: CASSVGTSGPGELFF. The DNA of the CDR3 is TGCGCCAGCAGTGTGGGGACTAGCGGCCCGGGGGAGCTGTTTTTT.